These 30 T cell receptor beta chains were sequenced from one sample in a study of T-cell memory formation after mild COVID-19. Using its own MiXCR run on the 5' RACE reads, TCRdb lists one record per CDR3 protein. The sample lists roughly 340,000 distinct CDR3 sequences, 15% seen once, with about 22% in the top ten. The specimen sequenced was PBMCs or a T cell subset sorted from them (not recorded which). The receptors were gathered from a man aged 18-30 years who had mild COVID-19 (a few samples of this study predate the infection). Cell type and time point are not known.

This clonotype was counted a few times. This chain uses TRBV6-2 or TRBV6-3 with TRBJ2-7, with TRBD2 as a possible D gene (5 bases). Trimming cost V 4 bases and J 2 bases, with 9 bases left between them. Germline values: CDR1 MNHEY, CDR2 SVGEGT. This CDR3 has 13 residues. The CDR3 loop is CASSSPRAYEQYV. The DNA of the CDR3 is TGTGCCAGCAGTTCCCCGAGGGCCTACGAGCAGTACGTC.

The chain has TRBV25-1 and TRBJ1-2; D not certain. The CDR3 length is 12 residues. Germline V gives CDR1 MGHDK, CDR2 SYGVNS. Trimming took off 2 bases at V and 3 bases at J, with 4 bases between the two ends. The CDR3 is CASSEGYYGYTF. In DNA form, the CDR3 reads TGTGCCAGCAGTGAAGGTTACTATGGCTACACCTTC.

The chain uses TRBV7-9 and TRBJ2-3, with a tentative D call TRBD2 (6 bases). Germline V gene sequence: CDR1 SEHNR, CDR2 FQNEAQ (reference sequence). This CDR3 is built from 12 residues. Trimming stripped 8 bases from V and 2 bases from J, with 8 bases between. The CDR3 is CASGGITDTQYF. The CDR3 DNA is TGTGCCAGCGGGGGGATCACAGATACGCAGTATTTT.

The chain joins TRBV4-1 to TRBJ2-2; the match to TRBD1 covers 9 bases. The V gene's germline CDR1 is MGHRA and CDR2 YSYEKL. The CDR3 spans 18 residues. The V gene end was trimmed by 4 bases and the J gene end by 2 bases; junction bases not matched to a gene: 11. The CDR3 loop reads CASSPERQGVLNTGELFF. In DNA form, the CDR3 reads TGCGCCAGCAGCCCCGAACGACAGGGGGTCTTAAACACCGGGGAGCTGTTTTTT.

The chain recombines TRBV20-1 with TRBJ2-1, with 13 bases matching TRBD2. V was clipped by 1 base and J by 4 bases; unmatched bases: 7. CDR1 and CDR2 (germline): DFQATT, SNEGSKA (reference sequence). The CDR3 has 17 amino acids. CDR3 bases: TGCAGTGCTAGAGTCGAAATGACTAGCGGGGGGTACAATGAGCAGTTCTTC. It specifies CSARVEMTSGGYNEQFF.

This clonotype has a handful of counts. The CDR3 is CASSLGGQGYTEAFF. CDR3 in DNA: TGCGCCAGCAGCCTCGGGGGGCAGGGATACACTGAAGCTTTCTTT. This chain joins TRBV5-1 and TRBJ1-1; tentatively, D is TRBD1 (6 bases). The CDR3 is 15 residues long. Per the germline V gene, CDR1 is SGHRS and CDR2 is YFSETQ. V shed 4 bases and J shed 3 bases, with 16 bases lying between them.

The V call is TRBV20-1, the J call TRBJ2-3; tentative D call: TRBD2 (5 bases). V was shortened by 7 bases and J by 4 bases, with 9 bases between the two germline ends. Looked up from germline, CDR1 is DFQATT and CDR2 is SNEGSKA (reference sequence). The length of the CDR3 is 11 residues. The CDR3 sequence: CSGQAADTQYF. DNA for the CDR3: TGCAGTGGACAAGCGGCAGATACGCAGTATTTT.

This clonotype was seen more than once but under ten times. The rearrangement links TRBV11-2 to TRBJ2-1; 7 bases match TRBD2. CDR1 is SGHAT, CDR2 FQNNGV, per germline. The CDR3 is 22 residues long. V dropped 1 base and J dropped 4; count of bases not matched to a gene: 25. The CDR3 coding sequence is TGTGCCAGCAGCTTAGGCTTTAAGAGGTGGACTAGTGGCCCCCCGGAATACAATGAGCAGTTCTTC. Translating it yields CASSLGFKRWTSGPPEYNEQFF.

J is TRBJ2-5 and V is TRBV6-5, with D perhaps matching TRBD2 (5 bases). Per the germline V gene, CDR1 is MNHEY and CDR2 is SVGAGI. V gave up 11 bases and J gave up 5 bases, with 15 bases separating them. This CDR3 is 12 amino acids long. The CDR3 protein is CACQGRSETQYF. CDR3 in DNA: TGTGCCTGTCAAGGGAGATCGGAGACCCAGTACTTC.

The chain uses TRBV4-2 and TRBJ2-1; 9 bases match TRBD2. Germline CDR1 is LGHNA and CDR2 is YNFKEQ. The CDR3 has 21 amino acids. V gave up 3 bases and J gave up 0 bases; unmatched junction bases: 18. This chain's CDR3 is CASSHPSGALLPISSYNEQFF. The CDR3 DNA is TGTGCCAGCAGCCATCCTAGCGGGGCCCTCCTCCCGATAAGCTCCTACAATGAGCAGTTCTTC.

This clonotype was detected only a few times. The chain employs TRBV2 and TRBJ2-3; D remains ambiguous. Trimming took off 4 bases at V and 0 bases at J, with 20 bases between the two ends. The CDR3 contains 18 residues. Germline values: CDR1 SNHLY, CDR2 FYNNEI. The CDR3 DNA sequence: TGTGCCAGCAGTGGTCTCTTAGCTTTTGCCGGAAGCACAGATACGCAGTATTTT. This sequence encodes CASSGLLAFAGSTDTQYF. The entire variable domain, with the rest obtained from reference TRBV2 and TRBJ2-3, is as follows: EPEVTQTPSHQVTQMGQEVILRCVPISNHLYFYWYRQILGQKVEFLVSFYNNEISEKSEIFDDQFSVERPDGSNFTLKIRSTKLEDSAMYFCASSGLLAFAGSTDTQYFGPGTRLTVL.

In DNA, the CDR3 is TGTGCCAGCAGCTTAGCGCCCGGGTTTGATCAGCCCCAGCATTTT. As protein: CASSLAPGFDQPQHF. This chain connects TRBV7-6 to TRBJ1-5, with unresolved D. Per germline, CDR1 SGHVS and CDR2 FNYEAQ. Trimming stripped 0 bases from V and 5 bases from J, with 11 bases between. The CDR3 contains 15 residues.

This clonotype was detected only once. CDR3 residues: CASSYRSGGAHEQYF. The CDR3 DNA is TGTGCCAGCAGTTATCGCAGCGGGGGGGCCCACGAGCAGTACTTC. The V and J genes are TRBV6-2 or TRBV6-3 and TRBJ2-7; the match to TRBD2 covers 10 bases. Germline lookup yields CDR1 MNHEY and CDR2 SVGEGT. The CDR3 runs 15 residues. With V trimmed by 3 bases and J by 5 bases, 7 bases remained unmatched.

V is TRBV12-3 or TRBV12-4 and J is TRBJ2-3, with D tentatively TRBD1 or TRBD2 (5 bases each). The CDR3 totals 15 residues. With 7 bases removed from V and 3 bases from J, the gap between germline ends came to 17 bases. DNA for the CDR3: TGTGCCAGCACCCCGGGACCCCGACATACAGATACGCAGTATTTT. Translation gives CASTPGPRHTDTQYF.

The chain combines TRBV12-3 or TRBV12-4 with TRBJ2-3; D ambiguous. The V gene lost 8 bases and the J gene lost 6 bases, with 6 bases spanning the gap. This CDR3 region has 10 residues. CDR3 coding DNA: TGTGCCAGCGGTGGTGATACGCAGTATTTT. Translating gives CASGGDTQYF.

Only a few counts were recorded for this clonotype. The V call is TRBV2, the J call TRBJ1-2; D unclear. The CDR3 has 12 residues. Germline V lookup: CDR1 SNHLY, CDR2 FYNNEI. V was shortened by 7 bases and J by 5 bases, with 11 bases between the two germline ends. The CDR3 region is CASTPQTYGYTF. The CDR3 region has the DNA TGTGCCAGCACCCCGCAAACGTATGGCTACACCTTC.

This clonotype was seen repeatedly, ten times or more. The chain uses TRBV28 and TRBJ2-2; D ambiguous. The CDR3 is 11 amino acids. Trimming took 8 bases from V and 3 from J, leaving 4 bases between them. Germline V lookup: CDR1 MDHEN, CDR2 SYDVKM. CDR3 residues: CASGDTGELFF. The CDR3 DNA sequence: TGTGCCAGCGGGGACACCGGGGAGCTGTTTTTT. The full variable domain, completed using reference TRBV28 and TRBJ2-2, is DVKVTQSSRYLVKRTGEKVFLECVQDMDHENMFWYRQDPGLGLRLIYFSYDVKMKEKGDIPEGYSVSREKKERFSLILESASTNQTSMYLCASGDTGELFFGEGSRLTVL.

V and J are TRBV20-1 and TRBJ2-1, with 8 bases lining up with TRBD2. Losses at the gene ends were 6 bases for V and 7 bases for J; bases not matched to a gene: 14. Germline CDR1 is DFQATT and CDR2 is SNEGSKA (reference sequence). The CDR3 has 15 residues. CDR3 in amino acids: CSATRGGGGQNEQFF. Written as DNA, the CDR3 is TGCAGTGCCACCCGTGGAGGCGGGGGGCAAAATGAGCAGTTCTTC.

This clonotype came up once. The chain joins TRBV7-9 to TRBJ1-1; D remains unclear. There are 16 residues in the CDR3. Germline V gives CDR1 SEHNR, CDR2 FQNEAQ (reference sequence). With 5 bases removed from V and 2 bases from J, the gap between germline ends came to 18 bases. The CDR3 is CASSTDLVLRNTEAFF. The CDR3 DNA reads as TGTGCCAGCAGCACGGACCTCGTACTCCGAAACACTGAAGCTTTCTTT.

The chain uses TRBV20-1 and TRBJ1-5; 7 nucleotides match TRBD1. From germline, CDR1 is DFQATT and CDR2 SNEGSKA (reference sequence). The CDR3 spans 14 residues. J was trimmed by 0 bases and V by 6 bases; bases with no gene match: 5. The chain's CDR3 is CSAKDRSSNQPQHF. DNA of the CDR3: TGCAGTGCGAAGGACAGGAGTAGCAATCAGCCCCAGCATTTT.

The V and J genes are TRBV5-4 and TRBJ2-4; tentatively, D is TRBD1 or TRBD2 (5 bases each). V was pared by 4 bases and J by 3 bases, with 11 bases between. Germline CDR1 and CDR2: SGHNT and YYREEE (reference sequence). There are 14 residues in the CDR3. The CDR3 region is CASSTRDVKNIQYF. CDR3 DNA: TGTGCCAGCAGCACCCGGGACGTCAAAAACATTCAGTACTTC.

This clonotype was picked up a small number of times. The V and J genes are TRBV20-1 and TRBJ1-4; D gene uncertain. V lost 0 bases to trimming and J lost 8 bases, with 19 bases between them. This CDR3 spans 16 amino acids. CDR1 is DFQATT and CDR2 is SNEGSKA in the germline V gene (reference sequence). CDR3 sequence reads: CSARDPMSGWSEKLFF. CDR3 nucleotides: TGCAGTGCTAGAGATCCGATGAGTGGTTGGAGCGAAAAACTGTTTTTT.

The chain joins TRBV4-3 to TRBJ1-1; 8 bases are shared with TRBD1. Per the germline V gene, CDR1 is LGHNA and CDR2 is YSLEER. The CDR3 consists of 15 residues. J gave up 5 bases and V 0 bases, and 5 bases lay outside the gene matches. The DNA of the CDR3 is TGCGCCAGCAGCCAAGACGGACAGGGTCGGACTGAAGCTTTCTTT. The encoded protein is CASSQDGQGRTEAFF.

This clonotype has more than one count but fewer than ten. J is TRBJ2-4 and V is TRBV14; 8 bases agree with TRBD1. The germline V gene encodes CDR1 SGHDN and CDR2 FVKESK. V shed 1 base and J 5 bases; nucleotides not matched to a gene: 4. This CDR3 comprises 15 residues. The CDR3 DNA reads TGTGCCAGCAGCCAAGTCAGGGGGCGCGAAAACATTCAGTACTTC. Its translation is CASSQVRGRENIQYF.

This clonotype occurred a few times. The chain uses TRBV5-5 and TRBJ1-4; possibly TRBD1 for D (5 bases). CDR1 is SGHKS, CDR2 YYEKEE, per germline (reference sequence). Between the trimmed V and J ends, which lost 3 bases and 4 bases, there was a span of 22 bases. CDR3 length: 18 residues. CDR3 residues: CASSSSGAGGMYNEKLFF. The CDR3 coding sequence is TGTGCCAGCAGCTCCTCCGGGGCGGGCGGGATGTATAATGAAAAACTGTTTTTT.

The V call is TRBV5-5, the J call TRBJ1-5; perhaps TRBD1 as D (6 bases). Trimming pared 3 bases from V and 5 bases from J, leaving 12 bases between. From germline, CDR1 is SGHKS and CDR2 YYEKEE (reference sequence). The CDR3 length is 14 residues. CDR3: CASSSKGVDQPQHF. CDR3 coding DNA: TGTGCCAGCAGCTCAAAGGGGGTTGATCAGCCCCAGCATTTT.

This clonotype has a handful of counts. This chain joins TRBV2 and TRBJ2-1; 7 bases align to TRBD1. The J segment lost 10 bases and the V segment lost 5 bases, leaving 8 bases of the junction unmatched. The CDR3 covers 13 residues. Germline assignment: CDR1 SNHLY and CDR2 FYNNEI. CDR3 in DNA: TGTGCCAGCAGTTCGGGACAGACTGGCGAGCAGTTCTTC. It encodes CASSSGQTGEQFF. Full variable domain (outside the CDR3, taken from reference TRBV2 and TRBJ2-1): EPEVTQTPSHQVTQMGQEVILRCVPISNHLYFYWYRQILGQKVEFLVSFYNNEISEKSEIFDDQFSVERPDGSNFTLKIRSTKLEDSAMYFCASSSGQTGEQFFGPGTRLTVL.

The chain couples TRBV5-6 to TRBJ1-1, with a weak D call TRBD1 (5 bases). The CDR3 extends over 14 amino acids. V was pared by 3 bases and J by 4 bases, with 13 bases between. Germline loops: CDR1 SGHDT, CDR2 YYEEEE. The CDR3 protein is CASSSMDGATEAFF. The CDR3, as DNA: TGTGCCAGCAGCTCCATGGACGGGGCCACTGAAGCTTTCTTT.

V is TRBV6-2 or TRBV6-3 and J is TRBJ2-3; 9 bases line up with TRBD2. CDR1 MNHEY and CDR2 SVGEGT come from the germline V gene. V lost 2 bases and J lost 7; bases outside the gene matches: 4. The CDR3 is 14 amino acids. The DNA for the CDR3 is TGTGCCAGCAGTTACCGGCGGGGGGGCCATACGCAGTATTTT. Translated, it gives CASSYRRGGHTQYF.

The rearrangement joins TRBV4-1 to TRBJ1-6; no firm D call. V was pared by 3 bases and J by 12 bases, with 15 bases between. This CDR3 is built from 14 residues. The germline gives CDR1 MGHRA, CDR2 YSYEKL. The CDR3 sequence: CASSQPREGGPLHF. The CDR3 region has the DNA TGCGCCAGCAGCCAGCCCCGGGAGGGAGGACCCCTCCACTTT.